This T cell receptor (beta chain) is from a study of blood T cell repertoires in COVID-19. Whole-study context: The analysed material was cDNA or gDNA that came from T cells, B-cell-depleted T cells, or PBMCs.

V lost 3 bases, J lost 1 base, and 1 base stayed unmatched. The germline V gene has CDR1 SGHRS and CDR2 YFSETQ. The CDR3 has 15 residues. This clone came up a few times. Authors' data handling: The assay estimated nucleated cells by amplifying reference gene primers. The assay was immunoSEQ multiplex PCR, and TCRdb's table has in-frame clones only and misses some. The V and J calls and the clone size are those of that table, but D and trimming were determined from the DNA. The sample has 150,000 to 180,000 clones, around 83% seen once. This rearrangement joins TRBV5-1 to TRBJ2-2, with 9 positions matching TRBD1. Sequencing input: peripheral blood. This sequence originates from a woman aged 55-69 years with acute or convalescent COVID-19. CDR3 in DNA: TGCGCCAGCAGCTCGGGACAGGGGAACACCGGGGAGCTGTTTTTT. This sequence encodes CASSSGQGNTGELFF.